The clone carrying this TCR beta chain has ten or more counts. Semi-nested PCR with Nested Universal Primer A followed constant-region reverse priming of full-length variable regions. TCRdb redid the calling of the 5' RACE reads with MiXCR, one entry per CDR3 protein. This sample has over 40,000 distinct CDR3 sequences; less than 25% occur once, and the top ten carry 4%. The sorted Tregs were CD4+CD25+CD127-/low cells. V was trimmed by 0 bases and J by 5 bases, leaving 13 bases between them. Germline CDR1 is MNHEY and CDR2 is SMNVEV (reference sequence). The CDR3 sequence is 15 residues long. V gene TRBV27 combines with J gene TRBJ2-5, with D perhaps matching TRBD2 (5 bases). Sample: Tregs sorted from blood. This receptor was obtained from a female donor with breast cancer. This chain's CDR3 is CASSLSGGSTETQYF. The CDR3 nucleotides read TGTGCCAGCAGTTTATCGGGTGGGAGTACGGAGACCCAGTACTTC.